The 30 T cell receptor beta chains below come from one sample, sequenced in a study of metastatic and nonmetastatic thyroid tumors. TCRdb re-analyzed the PCR reads through MiXCR. The repertoire includes 8,500 to 10,000 clones, 29% of them detected once, and about 21% sits in the top ten. Ahead of thyroid surgery, no patient had received treatment of any kind. Sequencing input: tumor tissue. These receptors were collected from a female donor with papillary thyroid cancer or a benign thyroid nodule (not recorded which). Some clones in this sample may be carry-over from other donors' samples.

V usage is TRBV27 and J usage is TRBJ1-5; D not certain. The V end was cut by 5 bases, the J end by 3 bases, with 8 bases between. The length of the CDR3 is 13 residues. Germline CDR1 MNHEY, CDR2 SMNVEV (reference sequence). The CDR3 protein is CASSRGNNQPQHF. CDR3 nucleotide sequence: TGTGCCAGCAGTCGTGGTAACAATCAGCCCCAGCATTTT.

This clone was seen at least ten times. The chain combines TRBV3-1 with TRBJ2-4; D perhaps matches TRBD1 (6 bases). The germline gives CDR1 LGHDT, CDR2 YNNKEL (reference sequence). V gave up 5 bases and J gave up 0 bases, with 20 bases separating them. The CDR3 runs to 18 residues. Here the CDR3 reads CASSKAFNRVLAKNIQYF. The CDR3 region has the DNA TGTGCCAGCAGCAAGGCATTCAACAGGGTTCTAGCCAAAAACATTCAGTACTTC.

The rearrangement uses TRBV20-1 and TRBJ2-7; 8 bases line up with TRBD1. This CDR3 has 18 residues. Trimming took 3 bases from V and 0 from J; bases not matched to a gene: 16. Germline lookup yields CDR1 DFQATT and CDR2 SNEGSKA (reference sequence). The DNA of the CDR3 is TGCAGTGCTAGTCGACCTAGCCCCCCGGGACAGGTCTCCTACGAGCAGTACTTC. Its translation: CSASRPSPPGQVSYEQYF.

V usage is TRBV28 and J usage is TRBJ2-7, with 8 positions matching TRBD1. The CDR3 sequence is 13 residues long. The junction had 2 bases not matched to a gene; V was cut back by 4 bases and J by 3 bases. CDR1 and CDR2 from the germline V gene are MDHEN and SYDVKM. CDR3 in amino acids: CASSYRGVYEQYF. CDR3 DNA: TGTGCCAGCAGTTACAGGGGGGTCTACGAGCAGTACTTC.

This chain joins TRBV30 and TRBJ1-2; TRBD1 might be the D (5 bases). CDR3 size: 12 residues. Germline CDR1 GTSNPN, CDR2 SVGIG (reference sequence). Between the trimmed V and J ends, which lost 4 bases and 4 bases, there was a span of 10 bases. The CDR3 DNA reads as TGTGCCTGGACCCGACAGATCTATGGCTACACCTTC. It codes for CAWTRQIYGYTF. Variable domain in full (rest from reference TRBV30 and TRBJ1-2): SQTIHQWPATLVQPVGSPLSLECTVEGTSNPNLYWYRQAAGRGLQLLFYSVGIGQISSEVPQNLSASRPQDRQFILSSKKLLLSDSGFYLCAWTRQIYGYTFGSGTRLTVV.

For this clone: A much larger clone lies one base from this, so it may be a read error. The chain has TRBV7-3 and TRBJ2-3; D not resolved. Germline V lookup: CDR1 SGHTA, CDR2 FQGTGA. This CDR3 has 11 amino acids. CDR3 DNA sequence: TGTGCCAGGGTAGACACATATACGCAGTATTTT. This translates into CARVDTYTQYF.

To note about this clone: The junction and the germline gene differ at one end; a read error may be behind it. The rearrangement joins TRBV7-3 to TRBJ2-1; D gene ambiguous. The CDR3 spans 15 residues. CDR1 and CDR2 from the germline V gene are SGHTA and FQGTGA. In nucleotides, the CDR3 is TGTGCCAGCAGCTTAAGGGCAGACGCCTACGATGAGCAGTTCTTC. Translated: CASSLRADAYDEQFF.

This clone was detected many times. The CDR3 here is CASSLGDRAYEQYF. The CDR3 DNA follows: TGCGCCAGCAGCTTGGGAGACAGGGCTTACGAGCAGTACTTC. J is TRBJ2-7 and V is TRBV5-1; TRBD1 agrees at 7 bases. V was clipped by 0 bases and J by 4 bases; unmatched bases: 4. The CDR3 length is 14 residues. The germline V gene encodes CDR1 SGHRS and CDR2 YFSETQ.

In its sample, this clone is medium-sized. The genes are TRBV5-1 and TRBJ1-1; tentative D call: TRBD1 (6 bases). CDR3 length: 12 amino acids. V was clipped by 3 bases and J by 7 bases, with 10 bases between them. CDR1 is SGHRS and CDR2 is YFSETQ in the germline V gene. CDR3 in DNA: TGCGCCAGCAGCTCAGGGGTTCGTGAAGCTTTCTTT. As protein: CASSSGVREAFF.

V usage is TRBV28 and J usage is TRBJ2-2, with 9 nucleotides matching TRBD1. CDR3 length: 16 residues. Germline CDR1 and CDR2: MDHEN and SYDVKM. V gave up 6 bases and J gave up 6 bases; unmatched junction bases: 11. CDR3 bases: TGTGCCAGCAGCCCGACCGGGACAGGGATCCCCGGGGAGCTGTTTTTT. As protein: CASSPTGTGIPGELFF.

This clone was seen a few times. The rearrangement links TRBV27 to TRBJ2-3; D gene unclear. The CDR3 has 11 residues. The germline gives CDR1 MNHEY, CDR2 SMNVEV (reference sequence). Trimming cost V 9 bases and J 2 bases, with 6 bases left between them. This CDR3 is CASHYTDTQYF. CDR3 in DNA: TGTGCCAGTCATTACACAGATACGCAGTATTTT.

This clone was counted many times. The sample has other DNA sequences that encode this CDR3 too. The chain is built from TRBV20-1 and TRBJ2-5; the D call may be TRBD1 or TRBD2 (5 bases each). Germline assignment: CDR1 DFQATT and CDR2 SNEGSKA (reference sequence). The CDR3 runs to 14 residues. Trimming pared 6 bases from V and 6 bases from J, leaving 20 bases between. Here the CDR3 reads CSALRQRGAKTQYF. The CDR3 region has the DNA TGCAGTGCCCTAAGGCAGAGGGGCGCGAAGACCCAGTACTTC.

This clone is medium-sized within its sample. The chain recombines TRBV7-3 with TRBJ1-4; 7 bases match TRBD1. V lost 4 bases and J lost 7; bases outside the gene matches: 3. The CDR3 runs to 13 residues. Germline-derived CDR1 and CDR2 are SGHTA and FQGTGA. The chain's CDR3 is CASSSQGPEKLFF. The CDR3 nucleotides are TGTGCCAGCAGCTCACAGGGGCCTGAAAAACTGTTTTTT.

The CDR3 here is CASSPEGTSYEQYF. Here the CDR3 DNA reads TGTGCCAGCAGCCCAGAAGGGACTAGCTACGAGCAGTACTTC. This sequence joins TRBV7-9 and TRBJ2-7; 8 nucleotides line up with TRBD2. CDR3 length equals 14 residues. The junction had 6 bases not matched to a gene; V was cut back by 5 bases and J by 3 bases. Looked up from germline, CDR1 is SEHNR and CDR2 is FQNEAQ (reference sequence).

The gene calls are TRBV28 and TRBJ1-1, with D possibly matching TRBD1 (5 bases). The germline gives CDR1 MDHEN, CDR2 SYDVKM. The ends were cut back, 4 bases at V and 0 bases at J, with 12 bases in the middle. The CDR3 extends over 15 amino acids. CDR3 region: CASSWGGAMNTEAFF. The CDR3 region has the DNA TGTGCCAGCAGTTGGGGAGGGGCGATGAACACTGAAGCTTTCTTT.

The chain employs TRBV20-1 and TRBJ2-5, with D perhaps matching TRBD2 (6 bases). V lost 3 bases to trimming and J lost 4 bases, with 9 bases between them. This CDR3 has 12 amino acids. Per the germline V gene, CDR1 is DFQATT and CDR2 is SNEGSKA (reference sequence). This chain's CDR3 is CSARGLAETQYF. The DNA for the CDR3 is TGCAGTGCTAGGGGACTGGCAGAGACCCAGTACTTC.

The rearrangement links TRBV6-1 to TRBJ1-6; perhaps TRBD1 as D (5 bases). V was pared by 3 bases and J by 10 bases, with 10 bases between. Germline-derived CDR1 and CDR2 are MNHNS and SASEGT. The CDR3 has 13 amino acids. This chain's CDR3 is CASSDREESPLHF. CDR3 nucleotide sequence: TGTGCCAGCAGTGACAGGGAAGAATCACCCCTCCACTTT.

This clone came up a few times. The chain uses TRBV18 and TRBJ2-7; D gene unclear. V was pared by 3 bases and J by 3 bases, with 18 bases between. The germline V gene has CDR1 KGHSH and CDR2 LQKENI. This CDR3 region has 16 residues. The CDR3 DNA follows: TGTGCCAGCTCACCCCACCGTTTCAGGTCTATCTACGAGCAGTACTTC. It codes for CASSPHRFRSIYEQYF.

The CDR3: CASTQGTTYEQYF. For the CDR3, the DNA is TGTGCCAGCACCCAGGGAACGACCTACGAGCAGTACTTC. This chain joins TRBV5-5 and TRBJ2-7, with a possible D match to TRBD1 (5 bases). The CDR3 sequence is 13 residues long. Per germline, CDR1 SGHKS and CDR2 YYEKEE (reference sequence). V lost 6 bases, J lost 2 bases, and 12 bases lay in between.

A few counts support this clone. The chain employs TRBV6-1 and TRBJ2-7, with D perhaps TRBD2 (6 bases). This CDR3 is 14 amino acids long. V was clipped by 5 bases and J by 2 bases, with 13 bases between them. Germline CDR1 is MNHNS and CDR2 is SASEGT. The CDR3 sequence: CASSPGLAAYEQYF. The CDR3 DNA is TGTGCCAGCAGTCCGGGACTTGCAGCCTACGAGCAGTACTTC.

J is TRBJ2-1 and V is TRBV7-2; 12 nucleotides match TRBD2. Germline V gene sequence: CDR1 SGHTA, CDR2 FQGNSA. The CDR3 extends over 17 amino acids. V lost 5 bases, J lost 7 bases, and 12 bases stayed unmatched. In DNA, the CDR3 is TGTGCCAGCAGCCCTAGCGGGAGGGTTATTTCGGGGAATGAGCAGTTCTTC. Translated: CASSPSGRVISGNEQFF.

This clone showed up just a few times. With a much larger clone just one base away, this may be a read error. The V gene is TRBV18, the J gene TRBJ1-1, with D possibly TRBD1 on 6 matching bases. The CDR3 is 15 amino acids. Germline V gene data show CDR1 as KGHSH and CDR2 as LQKENI. CDR3 in amino acids: CASSSRQAPVTGAFF. CDR3 coding DNA: TGTGCCAGCTCATCAAGACAGGCCCCAGTCACTGGAGCTTTCTTT. The full variable domain, in which reference TRBV18 and TRBJ1-1 provide the parts outside the CDR3, is NAGVMQNPRHLVRRRGQEARLRCSPMKGHSHVYWYRQLPEEGLKFMVYLQKENIIDESGMPKERFSAEFPKEGPSILRIQQVVRGDSAAYFCASSSRQAPVTGAFFGQGTRLTVV.

This clone was found a few times. The chain combines TRBV5-4 with TRBJ1-2, with D perhaps TRBD1 (5 bases). The ends were cut back, 4 bases at V and 4 bases at J, with 17 bases in the middle. There are 15 residues in the CDR3. CDR1 and CDR2 from the germline V gene are SGHNT and YYREEE (reference sequence). CDR3 coding DNA: TGTGCCAGCAGCCCCGAGTGGGGCCTGGGCTATGGCTACACCTTC. Its translation: CASSPEWGLGYGYTF.

The chain employs TRBV27 and TRBJ1-2; D unresolved. The CDR3 loop spans 13 amino acids. Germline V gene lookup returns CDR1 MNHEY and CDR2 SMNVEV (reference sequence). V lost 1 base to trimming and J lost 0 bases, with 3 bases between them. The CDR3 reads CASSLFANYGYTF. In DNA form, the CDR3 reads TGTGCCAGCAGTTTATTTGCTAACTATGGCTACACCTTC.

The V gene is TRBV5-1, the J gene TRBJ1-3; 12 bases map to TRBD1. V lost 4 bases to trimming and J lost 4 bases; unmatched junction nucleotides: 9. The CDR3 spans 17 residues. Germline CDR1 reads SGHRS; CDR2 reads YFSETQ. The DNA of the CDR3 is TGCGCCAGCAGCCCCTGGGGACAGGGGGCGAGCGGAAACACCATATATTTT. Amino acid sequence: CASSPWGQGASGNTIYF.

The sample holds a few counts of this clone. The chain recombines TRBV27 with TRBJ2-7, with a possible D match to TRBD2 (9 bases). With 7 bases removed from V and 2 bases from J, the gap between germline ends came to 27 bases. This CDR3 comprises 18 residues. Germline V gene sequence: CDR1 MNHEY, CDR2 SMNVEV (reference sequence). DNA for the CDR3: TGTGCCAGCAAACTACAGGGGGTGGGACTAGCTGCAACCTACGAGCAGTACTTC. Amino acid sequence: CASKLQGVGLAATYEQYF.

The chain employs TRBV4-2 and TRBJ2-1; a weak D match, TRBD2 (7 bases). The CDR3 runs 17 residues. V was pared by 4 bases and J by 7 bases, with 23 bases between. The V gene's germline CDR1 is LGHNA and CDR2 YNFKEQ. The DNA of the CDR3 is TGTGCCAGCAGCCCCCTGGGACGCCTAGGGGGGGGTAATGAGCAGTTCTTC. Amino acid sequence: CASSPLGRLGGGNEQFF.

This chain uses TRBV6-2 or TRBV6-3 with TRBJ1-2; 7 bases match TRBD1. The CDR3 extends over 13 amino acids. Germline CDR1 reads MNHEY; CDR2 reads SVGEGT. Germline trimming cut 6 bases from V and 3 bases from J; bases unmatched to any gene: 4. As DNA, the CDR3 is TGTGCCAGCAGCAGACAGGGTCACTATGGCTACACCTTC. It yields the protein CASSRQGHYGYTF.

The chain recombines TRBV20-1 with TRBJ1-5; 7 bases align to TRBD1. CDR1 DFQATT and CDR2 SNEGSKA come from the germline V gene (reference sequence). J gave up 3 bases and V 1 base, and 6 bases lay outside the gene matches. The CDR3 has 15 amino acids. The CDR3 nucleotides read TGCAGTGCTAGAGTTATTGGGACAGACAATCAGCCCCAGCATTTT. It specifies CSARVIGTDNQPQHF.

This clone is medium-sized by share. The chain uses TRBV5-1 and TRBJ2-7; 9 nucleotides agree with TRBD1. CDR1 SGHRS and CDR2 YFSETQ come from the germline V gene. This CDR3 is 16 amino acids long. Unmatched junction bases numbered 13, after V lost 4 bases and J lost 5 bases. The CDR3 nucleotides read TGCGCCAGCAGCCACACCTCCACAGGGGGCGCGGACGAGCAGTACTTC. Its translation: CASSHTSTGGADEQYF.